This passage covers 13 T cell receptor beta chains from one sample sequenced in a study of kidney transplant recipient with SARS-CoV-2 infection (dated by TCRdb to about 2021). Sequencing relied on an Illumina MiSeq. TCRdb's own reprocessing of the public reads used fastp at Q25 and MiXCR and kept productive beta chains. Records with the same CDR3 protein are collapsed into one entry carrying the most frequent genes and DNA. This sample comprises about 250,000 distinct CDR3 sequences, 29% of them detected only once. The ten largest clones capture roughly 7% of the sample. The time point tag for this specimen amounts to: pre-pandemic baseline sample and day 111 after first positive SARS-CoV-2 test. Sequenced here: a blood sample, sampled at baseline and on day 111 from a kidney transplant recipient. All receptors derive from a male patient between 25 and 39 years old who had COVID-19 and was a kidney transplant recipient. After a transplant, some T cells may have been passed on by the graft donor.

A word on this clonotype: Just one base apart from a much larger clone, this may be a read error. The J gene is TRBJ1-2, the V gene TRBV7-6, with D hard to call. Germline lookup yields CDR1 SGHVS and CDR2 FNYEAQ. This CDR3 region has 17 residues. Between the trimmed V and J ends, which lost 10 bases and 4 bases, there was a span of 28 bases. CDR3 in amino acids: CAKSCQHESRKTYGYTF. DNA of the CDR3: TGTGCCAAAAGCTGTCAGCATGAATCTCGAAAGACCTATGGCTACACCTTC.

As regards this clonotype: A much larger clone lies one base from this, so it may be a read error. This chain uses TRBV5-1 with TRBJ1-6; the D gene is possibly TRBD1 (5 bases). The J call may not be correct, given that the DNA end is closer to TRBJ1-1. Germline-derived CDR1 and CDR2 are SGHRS and YFSETQ. The CDR3 extends over 15 amino acids. The CDR3 DNA is TGCGCCAGCAGCTTGGTTGGGGCCCTAGGCATTGAAGCTTTCTTT. Translated: CASSLVGALGIEAFF.

This clonotype was picked up many times. The chain carries TRBV12-2 and TRBJ1-2. TRBV12-2 is described as a pseudogene. CDR3 length equals 17 residues. The CDR3 coding sequence is TGTGCAAGTCGCGGAGGTGCGACTCCACGAAAGACCTATGGCTACACCTTC. Protein product: CASRGGATPRKTYGYTF.

In its sample, this clonotype was seen many times. This chain connects TRBV5-1 to TRBJ1-1; weak D call: TRBD1 (5 bases). The CDR3 has 16 amino acids. Trimming cost V 4 bases and J 5 bases, with 21 bases left between them. Germline assignment: CDR1 SGHRS and CDR2 YFSETQ. The CDR3 reads CASSIGEGLGWTEAFF. CDR3 bases: TGCGCCAGCAGCATCGGTGAGGGGCTGGGTTGGACTGAAGCTTTCTTT.

This clonotype showed up just a few times. Germline and junction disagree at one end, which may indicate a read error. The chain joins TRBV7-6 to TRBJ2-2; 10 nucleotides match TRBD2. Germline loops: CDR1 SGHVS, CDR2 FNYEAQ. This CDR3 is 16 amino acids long. As DNA, the CDR3 is TGTGCCGGCAGCCCCCGGATAGCGGGGGGTTCCGGGGAGCTGTTTTTT. This sequence encodes CAGSPRIAGGSGELFF.

This clonotype has at least ten counts. The CDR3 region is CASSQDGSYEQYF. The CDR3 coding sequence is TGCGCCAGCAGCCAAGATGGGTCCTACGAGCAGTACTTC. The gene calls are TRBV4-1 and TRBJ2-5, with no clear D. The DNA end is more similar to TRBJ2-7, so the J call may be wrong. Germline V CDR1 and CDR2: MGHRA, YSYEKL. This CDR3 spans 13 amino acids.

This clonotype was recorded many times. The V call is TRBV29-1, the J call TRBJ1-2; D gene uncertain. V was clipped by 2 bases and J by 0 bases, with 10 bases between them. This CDR3 comprises 14 residues. CDR1 and CDR2 from the germline V gene are SQVTM and ANQGSEA. CDR3 sequence reads: CSVELGQANYGYTF. The CDR3 coding sequence is TGCAGCGTTGAACTGGGCCAAGCTAACTATGGCTACACCTTC.

The sample holds a few counts of this clonotype. This may stem from a read error, because a much larger clone lies one nucleotide away. CDR3 sequence: CATSGQRRCGKTYGYTF. The CDR3 region has the DNA TGTGCCACCAGCGGTCAGAGAAGGTGTGGAAAGACCTATGGCTACACCTTC. The chain carries TRBV15 and TRBJ1-2, with D uncertain. Deletions cut 5 bases from V and 4 bases from J, with 23 bases between. CDR1 LNHNV and CDR2 YYDKDF come from the germline V gene (reference sequence). There are 17 residues in the CDR3.

This clonotype was recorded many times. The genes are TRBV7-6 and TRBJ2-5; D is unresolved. The CDR3 is made up of 15 amino acids. CDR1 and CDR2 (germline): SGHVS, FNYEAQ. V was shortened by 2 bases and J by 4 bases, with 14 bases between the two germline ends. The CDR3 sequence is CASSLNLLVRETQYF. As DNA, the CDR3 is TGTGCCAGCAGCTTAAACCTCCTAGTCCGAGAGACCCAGTACTTC.

Of note for this clonotype: A much larger clone is a single base away; this may be a read error. The chain carries TRBV6-5 and TRBJ1-2; 7 bases fit TRBD1. The CDR3 covers 14 residues. The germline gives CDR1 MNHEY, CDR2 SVGAGI. DNA for the CDR3: TGTGCCGGCAGAGATGGGACAGCAAGGGGAGGCTACACCTTC. Translated, it gives CAGRDGTARGGYTF.

Remarks on this clonotype: A much larger clone differs from this one at a single base, so this may be a read error. The CDR3 region has the DNA TGCAGTGCTGCTCCGGGGGGCGACAAACTGTTTTTT. Residues: CSAAPGGDKLFF. The rearrangement uses TRBV20-1 and TRBJ1-4; possibly TRBD1 for D (6 bases). CDR3 length: 12 residues. The germline V gene encodes CDR1 DFQATT and CDR2 SNEGSKA (reference sequence). V was clipped by 5 bases and J by 11 bases, with 15 bases between them.

Details on this clonotype: A read error may explain this, as a much larger clone is one base away. The chain recombines TRBV6-5 with TRBJ2-7; a possible D gene is TRBD1 (6 bases). This CDR3 region has 13 residues. Trimming removed 8 bases at V and 2 bases at J, with 13 bases between. Germline CDR1 and CDR2: MNHEY and SVGAGI. The CDR3 DNA reads as TGTGCCAGCGGTCGCAACAGGGCCTACGAGCAGTACTTC. It specifies CASGRNRAYEQYF.

On this clonotype: A much more abundant neighbour one base away suggests this may be a read error. The chain uses TRBV4-3 and TRBJ1-2; TRBD1 is a possible D gene (5 bases). From germline, CDR1 is LGHNA and CDR2 YSLEER. The CDR3 extends over 17 amino acids. Trimming removed 5 bases at V and 4 bases at J, with 23 bases between. This CDR3 reads CASSWCLGHRKTYGYTF. CDR3 nucleotides: TGCGCCAGCAGCTGGTGCTTAGGACATCGAAAGACCTATGGCTACACCTTC.